The T cell receptor beta chain under discussion was sequenced for a study of blood T cell repertoires in COVID-19. Study-wide background: T cells, B-cell-depleted T cells, or PBMCs provided the cDNA or gDNA that served as material.

Clinical histories supplied by participants themselves formed the basis of cohort assignment. Exposed enrollees had met someone with a PCR-confirmed or clinician-diagnosed COVID-19 case at some point within the 2 weeks before study entry. The CDR3 is 13 amino acids. The ends were cut back, 7 bases at V and 7 bases at J, with 12 bases in the middle. CDR1 KGHDR and CDR2 SFDVKD come from the germline V gene. How the authors handled the data: Estimates of nucleated cell counts were drawn from the amplification of reference gene primers. Produced via immunoSEQ multiplex PCR; TCRdb's table is partial and in-frame only. V and J calls and clone size follow that table, whereas D and trimming were derived from the DNA. The sample yields 350,000 to 450,000 clones, 91% seen once.

This TCR came from a woman in her thirties or forties who had been exposed to COVID-19. The V gene is TRBV24-1, the J gene TRBJ2-2, with unresolved D. The sequenced sample was PBMCs or T cells enriched from blood (not recorded which). The DNA for the CDR3 is TGTGCCACCAGGCGGAGCGCCCACGGGGAGCTGTTTTTT. Its protein product is CATRRSAHGELFF.